This T cell receptor (beta chain) originates from a study of T cell responses to AZD1222 COVID-19 vaccine (dated by TCRdb to the early 2020s). Broadly, across the study: AZD1222 recipients with second doses at about 4 weeks or about 12 weeks were pooled, because spike-specific TCR depth and breadth did not differ between schedules. A total of just over 230 trial participants underwent TCR sequencing, of whom nearly 210 had received two doses of AZD1222 and roughly 26 had received two doses of the MenACWY control vaccine. Trial participants were enrolled by age into subgroups of 18-55, 56-69 and 70-plus years, and about 150, 27 and 61 TCR-sequenced participants, respectively, were included in these subgroups. Study-level results and caveats: Conclusions about previously exposed vaccinees were limited because only six or seven AZD1222 recipients were SARS-CoV-2 seropositive at baseline. In the small 56-69-year group, the increase in depth fell short of significance, most likely because of low power. The whole spike protein was spanned by vaccine-associated CD4 TCRs, and dominant responses were seen in regions 160-218 and 743-854. Participants were mostly white British, with more females than males. The authors suggested clonal diversity may have been underestimated. Reportedly, almost half of the unique spike-specific TCRs recognized epitopes lying outside the regions that are mutated in the B.1.351 and B.1.1.7 variants. A significant rise in spike-specific TCR breadth and depth was observed after two AZD1222 doses relative to day 0 and relative to MenACWY recipients. Because no day 14 peak-response samples were available, repertoires were characterized only after the peak T cell response.

About this clone: This clone's antigen is unknown. No much larger clone exists at a distance of one base, and base qualities are not known.

As encoded in the germline V gene, CDR1 is LGHNA while CDR2 is YSLEER. V was cut back by 0 bases and J by 10 bases, leaving a gap of 22 bases between them. The CDR3 covers 17 residues, taking in both the cysteine and the phenylalanine. Of all the DNA, just the CDR3 is kept, 51 bases in frame from base 1. The time point tag for this specimen amounts to: baseline before first vaccination. The vaccinee samples were drawn from two UK trials, COV001 and COV002, one of which was a single-blind randomized controlled phase 2/3 trial testing AZD1222 (ChAdOx1 nCoV-19) in healthy adults. For TCRbeta chain sequencing, PBMC samples were collected from trial participants at day 0 and at day 28 after the second dose. The CDR3 regions of human TCRbeta chains were analyzed by immunosequencing. As for the authors' bioinformatics: TCRs in the repertoires were compared against a reference library of SARS-CoV-2-specific TCRs that had been generated with the MIRA antigen-specificity platform. Breadth was defined as the fraction of unique TCRs that were SARS-CoV-2-associated. Depth was defined as the fraction of total T cells that were SARS-CoV-2-associated. Using the MIRA data, each spike-specific TCR was mapped to the spike region that the TCR reacts to and placed in a CD4 or CD8 class. Log10-transformed breadth and depth values were compared by one-way ANOVA with Sidak's multiple comparisons tests. Here the immuneACCESS table is served through TCRdb, limited to in-frame sequences with V and J called. Missing clones are a known gap in these copies; in checked studies unresolved V genes cover under half, and the rest lacks a known reason. V and J calls and clone size come straight from that table; D and trimming were deduced from the DNA. For this sample the table gives some 130,000 clones, of which more than 85% were detected only once. The leading ten clones occupy 5% to 7% of the sample.

This clonotype was sampled from an adult in good health. The V and J segments used are TRBV4-3 and TRBJ2-1; perhaps TRBD1 is the D gene, with 6 bases matching. The sample was peripheral blood, taken on day 0 of AZD1222 vaccination. The sequenced DNA: TGCGCCAGCAGCCAAGATTATACAGGGAGCAGGCGTGCGGAGCAGTTCTTC. This gives the protein CASSQDYTGSRRAEQFF.